This record concerns one T cell receptor (beta chain) sequence. What it recognizes is unknown. This CDR3 is 14 amino acids long. The germline CDR1 and CDR2 sequences are GTSNPN and SVGIG (reference sequence). Trimming pared 5 bases from V and 1 base from J, leaving 15 bases between. These data come from a study of T-cell memory formation after mild COVID-19. The wider study: There were largely donor-specific TCR clusters.

TCR alpha and TCR beta cDNA libraries carrying sample barcodes and UMIs came from 5'RACE with constant-segment primers. TCRdb passed the 5' RACE reads through MiXCR, listing each CDR3 protein once. The repertoire includes roughly 600,000 distinct CDR3 sequences, roughly 18% of them detected once, and approximately 12% sits in the top ten. The study's findings and limits: Pre-infection memory contained some responding clones, which suggested that cross-reactive memory had joined.

The TCR sequence derives from an adult woman who had mild COVID-19 (a few samples of this study predate the infection). Cell type and time point are not known. Input material: PBMCs or a T cell subset sorted from them (not recorded which). This sequence joins TRBV30 and TRBJ2-7; D may be TRBD1 (5 bases). This CDR3 reads CAWSKGYSSYEQYF. The CDR3 nucleotides read TGTGCCTGGTCGAAGGGGTATAGTTCCTACGAGCAGTACTTC.